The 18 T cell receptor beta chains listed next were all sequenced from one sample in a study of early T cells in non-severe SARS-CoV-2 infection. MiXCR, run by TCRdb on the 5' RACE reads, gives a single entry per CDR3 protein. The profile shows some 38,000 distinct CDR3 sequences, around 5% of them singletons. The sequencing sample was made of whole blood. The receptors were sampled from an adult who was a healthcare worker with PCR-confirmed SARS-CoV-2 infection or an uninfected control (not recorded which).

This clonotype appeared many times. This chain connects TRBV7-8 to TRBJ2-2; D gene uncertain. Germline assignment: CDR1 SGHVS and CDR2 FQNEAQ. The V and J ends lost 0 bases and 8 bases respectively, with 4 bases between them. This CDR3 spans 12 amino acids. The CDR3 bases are TGTGCCAGCAGCTTAGCGTTGGGGGAGCTGTTTTTT. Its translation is CASSLALGELFF.

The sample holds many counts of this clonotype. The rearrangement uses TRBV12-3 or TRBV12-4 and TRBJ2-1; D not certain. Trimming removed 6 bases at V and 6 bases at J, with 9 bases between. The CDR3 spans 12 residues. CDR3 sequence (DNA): TGTGCCAGCAGCAACCCTGGCAATGAGCAGTTCTTC. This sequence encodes CASSNPGNEQFF.

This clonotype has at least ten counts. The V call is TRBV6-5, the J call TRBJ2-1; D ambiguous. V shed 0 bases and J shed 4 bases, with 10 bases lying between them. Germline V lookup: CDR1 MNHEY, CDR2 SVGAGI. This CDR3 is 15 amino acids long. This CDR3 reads CASSYSIVGYNEQFF. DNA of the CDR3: TGTGCCAGCAGTTACTCGATTGTTGGGTACAATGAGCAGTTCTTC.

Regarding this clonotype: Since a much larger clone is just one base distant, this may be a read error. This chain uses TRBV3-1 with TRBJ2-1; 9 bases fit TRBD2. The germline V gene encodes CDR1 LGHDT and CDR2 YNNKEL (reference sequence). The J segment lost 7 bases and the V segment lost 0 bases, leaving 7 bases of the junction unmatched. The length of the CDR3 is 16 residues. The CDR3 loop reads CASSQEPGLAMNEQFF. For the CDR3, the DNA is TGTGCCAGCAGCCAAGAGCCGGGACTAGCTATGAATGAGCAGTTCTTC.

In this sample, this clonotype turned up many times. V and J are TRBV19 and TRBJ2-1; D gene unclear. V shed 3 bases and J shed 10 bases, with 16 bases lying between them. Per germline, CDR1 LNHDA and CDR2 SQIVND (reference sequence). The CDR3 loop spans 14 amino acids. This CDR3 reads CASSIDPFLPEQFF. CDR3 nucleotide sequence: TGTGCCAGTAGTATTGACCCCTTCCTCCCCGAGCAGTTCTTC. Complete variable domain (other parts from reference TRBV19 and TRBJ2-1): DGGITQSPKYLFRKEGQNVTLSCEQNLNHDAMYWYRQDPGQGLRLIYYSQIVNDFQKGDIAEGYSVSREKKESFPLTVTSAQKNPTAFYLCASSIDPFLPEQFFGPGTRLTVL.

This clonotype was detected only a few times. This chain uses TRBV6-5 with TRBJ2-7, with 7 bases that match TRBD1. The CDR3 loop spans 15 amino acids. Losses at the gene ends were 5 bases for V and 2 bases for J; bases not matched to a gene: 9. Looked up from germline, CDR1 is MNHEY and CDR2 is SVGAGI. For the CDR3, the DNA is TGTGCCAGCAGTCGGACAGGACAACGTACCTACGAGCAGTACTTC. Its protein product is CASSRTGQRTYEQYF.

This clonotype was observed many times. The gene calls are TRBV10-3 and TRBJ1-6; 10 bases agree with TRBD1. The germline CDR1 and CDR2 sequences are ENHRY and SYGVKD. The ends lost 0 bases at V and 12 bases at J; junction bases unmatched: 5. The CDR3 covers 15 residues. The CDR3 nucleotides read TGTGCCATCAGTGAGTCGGGGGACAGGGGACTACCCCTCCACTTT. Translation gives CAISESGDRGLPLHF.

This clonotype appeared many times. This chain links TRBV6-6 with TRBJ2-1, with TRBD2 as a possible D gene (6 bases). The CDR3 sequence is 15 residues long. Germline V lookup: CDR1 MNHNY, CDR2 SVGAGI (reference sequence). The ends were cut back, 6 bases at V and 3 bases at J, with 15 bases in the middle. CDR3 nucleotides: TGTGCCAGCAGCCCCGTCGCGGGGTTCTACAATGAGCAGTTCTTC. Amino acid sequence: CASSPVAGFYNEQFF.

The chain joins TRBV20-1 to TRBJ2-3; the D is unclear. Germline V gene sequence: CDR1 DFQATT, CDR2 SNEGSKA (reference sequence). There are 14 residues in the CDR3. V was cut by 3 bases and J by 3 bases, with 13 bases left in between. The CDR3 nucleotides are TGCAGTGCTAGGGCCCAGACGGGTACAGATACGCAGTATTTT. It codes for CSARAQTGTDTQYF.

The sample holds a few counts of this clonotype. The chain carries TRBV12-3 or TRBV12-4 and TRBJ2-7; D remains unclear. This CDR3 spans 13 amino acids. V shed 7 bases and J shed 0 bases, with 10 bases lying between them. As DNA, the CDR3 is TGTGCCAGCACCCGGACGGACTCCTACGAGCAGTACTTC. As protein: CASTRTDSYEQYF.

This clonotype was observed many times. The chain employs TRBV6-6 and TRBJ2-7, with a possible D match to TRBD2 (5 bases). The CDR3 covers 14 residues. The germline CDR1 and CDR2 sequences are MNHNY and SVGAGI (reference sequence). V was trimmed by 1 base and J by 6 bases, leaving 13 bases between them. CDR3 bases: TGTGCCAGCAGTTACTTCACACTAGGATTCGAGCAGTACTTC. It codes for CASSYFTLGFEQYF.

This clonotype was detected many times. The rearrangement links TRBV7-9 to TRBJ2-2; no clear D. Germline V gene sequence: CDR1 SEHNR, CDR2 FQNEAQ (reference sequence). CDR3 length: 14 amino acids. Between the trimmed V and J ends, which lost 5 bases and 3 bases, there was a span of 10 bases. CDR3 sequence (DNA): TGTGCCAGCAGCCCTCACGCACACACCGGGGAGCTGTTTTTT. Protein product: CASSPHAHTGELFF.

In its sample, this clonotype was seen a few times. The CDR3 DNA reads as TGTGCCAGCGACGAGCAGGGGAATGGCAATCAGCCCCAGCATTTT. Amino acid sequence: CASDEQGNGNQPQHF. The chain carries TRBV6-2 or TRBV6-3 and TRBJ1-5, with D maybe TRBD1 (6 bases). The CDR3 sequence is 15 residues long. Trimming stripped 8 bases from V and 2 bases from J, with 16 bases between. Germline-derived CDR1 and CDR2 are MNHEY and SVGEGT.

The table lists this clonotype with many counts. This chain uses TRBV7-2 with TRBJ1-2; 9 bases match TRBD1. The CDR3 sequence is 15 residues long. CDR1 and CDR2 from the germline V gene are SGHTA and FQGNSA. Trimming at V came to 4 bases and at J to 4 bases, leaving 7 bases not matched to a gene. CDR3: CASSSVGQGPYGYTF. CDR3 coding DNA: TGTGCCAGCAGCTCTGTGGGACAGGGTCCCTATGGCTACACCTTC.

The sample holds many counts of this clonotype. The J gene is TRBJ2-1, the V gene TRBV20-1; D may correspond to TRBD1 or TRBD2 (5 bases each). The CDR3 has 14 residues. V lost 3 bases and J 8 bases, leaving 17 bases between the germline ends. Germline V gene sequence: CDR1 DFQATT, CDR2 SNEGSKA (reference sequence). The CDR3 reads CSASLGADPHEQFF. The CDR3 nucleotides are TGCAGTGCTAGTCTCGGGGCCGACCCCCATGAGCAGTTCTTC.

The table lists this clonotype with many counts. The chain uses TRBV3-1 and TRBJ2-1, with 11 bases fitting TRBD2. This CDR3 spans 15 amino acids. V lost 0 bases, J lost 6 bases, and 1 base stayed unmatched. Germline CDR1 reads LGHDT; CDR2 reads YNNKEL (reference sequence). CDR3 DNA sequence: TGTGCCAGCAGCCAAGAACTAGCGGGAGTCAATGAGCAGTTCTTC. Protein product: CASSQELAGVNEQFF.

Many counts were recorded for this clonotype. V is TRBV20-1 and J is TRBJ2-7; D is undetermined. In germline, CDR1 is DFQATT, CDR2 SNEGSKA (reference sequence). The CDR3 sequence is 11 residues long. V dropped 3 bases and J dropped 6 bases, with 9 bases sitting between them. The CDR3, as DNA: TGCAGTGCTAGCCTCGGCAGCGAGCAGTACTTC. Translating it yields CSASLGSEQYF.

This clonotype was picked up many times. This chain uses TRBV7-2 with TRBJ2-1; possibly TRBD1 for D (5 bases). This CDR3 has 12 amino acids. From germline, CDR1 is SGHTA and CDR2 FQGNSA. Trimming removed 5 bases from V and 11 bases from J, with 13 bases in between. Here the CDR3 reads CASSLGVPKQFF. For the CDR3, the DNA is TGTGCCAGCAGCCTAGGGGTACCCAAGCAGTTCTTC.